This note documents a single T cell receptor beta chain sequence. Its specificity is unknown. The data are from a study of shared clonotypes between healthy human individuals. On the study more broadly: Each donor's CD4 naive and CD4 memory cells filled three plates apiece, CD8 naive two, and CD8 memory one. Study findings and constraints: What rarefaction showed was incomplete sorted-subset sequencing despite large depth. The generation probabilities recorded for non-shared clonotypes fell below those of clonotypes shared by all four donors. The genetic and exposure-history diversity represented was limited by few donors.

Repertoires were generated with immunoSEQ multiplex PCR, while TCRdb's copy carries only in-frame clones and drops some. The sample has hundreds of thousands of clones; about three quarters are singletons. This CDR3 is built from 11 residues. Germline values: CDR1 SGHRS, CDR2 YFSETQ. The V end lost 7 bases, the J end lost 4 bases, and 9 bases lay between the germline ends. J is TRBJ2-7 and V is TRBV5-1, with TRBD2 as a possible D gene (5 bases). Sequencing used memory CD4+ T cells sorted from blood. Subset here: CD45RA-negative fraction. This TCR was sampled from a woman between 25 and 40 years old in good health. The CDR3 sequence: CASHGEYEQYF. CDR3 nucleotide sequence: TGCGCCAGCCACGGGGAGTACGAGCAGTACTTC.